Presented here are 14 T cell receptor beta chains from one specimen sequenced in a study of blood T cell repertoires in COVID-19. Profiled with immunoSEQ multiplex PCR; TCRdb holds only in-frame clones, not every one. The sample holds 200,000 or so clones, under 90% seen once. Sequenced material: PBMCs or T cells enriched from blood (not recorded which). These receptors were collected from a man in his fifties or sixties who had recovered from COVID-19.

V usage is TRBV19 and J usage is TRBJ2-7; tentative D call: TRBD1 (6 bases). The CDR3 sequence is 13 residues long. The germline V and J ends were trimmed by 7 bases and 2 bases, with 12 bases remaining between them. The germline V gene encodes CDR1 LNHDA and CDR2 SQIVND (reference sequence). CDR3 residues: CASTGTQTYEQYF. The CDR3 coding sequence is TGTGCCAGTACCGGGACACAAACCTACGAGCAGTACTTC. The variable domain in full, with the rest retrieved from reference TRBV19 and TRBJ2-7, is DGGITQSPKYLFRKEGQNVTLSCEQNLNHDAMYWYRQDPGQGLRLIYYSQIVNDFQKGDIAEGYSVSREKKESFPLTVTSAQKNPTAFYLCASTGTQTYEQYFGPGTRLTVT.

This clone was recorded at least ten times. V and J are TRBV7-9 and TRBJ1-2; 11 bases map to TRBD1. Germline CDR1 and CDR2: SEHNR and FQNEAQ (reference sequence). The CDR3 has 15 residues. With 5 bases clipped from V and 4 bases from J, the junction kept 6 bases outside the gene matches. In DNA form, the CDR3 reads TGTGCCAGCAGCCCAGGGACAGGGGGGCCCTATGGCTACACCTTC. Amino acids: CASSPGTGGPYGYTF.

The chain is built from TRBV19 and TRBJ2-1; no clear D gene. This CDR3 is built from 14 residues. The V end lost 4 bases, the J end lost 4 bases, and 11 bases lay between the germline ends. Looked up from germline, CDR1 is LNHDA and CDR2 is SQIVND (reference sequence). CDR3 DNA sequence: TGTGCCAGTAGTACACTTGACTGGTACAATGAGCAGTTCTTC. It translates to CASSTLDWYNEQFF.

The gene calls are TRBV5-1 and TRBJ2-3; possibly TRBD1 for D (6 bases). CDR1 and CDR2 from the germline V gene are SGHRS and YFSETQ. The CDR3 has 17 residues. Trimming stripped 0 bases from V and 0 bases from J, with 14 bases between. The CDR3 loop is CASSLVAGGGSTDTQYF. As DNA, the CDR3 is TGCGCCAGCAGCTTGGTGGCTGGGGGCGGTAGCACAGATACGCAGTATTTT.

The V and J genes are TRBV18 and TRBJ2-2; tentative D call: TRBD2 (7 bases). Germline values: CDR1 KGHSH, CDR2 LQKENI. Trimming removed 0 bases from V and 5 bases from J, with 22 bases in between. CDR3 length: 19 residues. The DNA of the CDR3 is TGTGCCAGCTCACCACCGGAGAGGCGGGGGCGGGCCGGGACCGGGGAGCTGTTTTTT. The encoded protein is CASSPPERRGRAGTGELFF.

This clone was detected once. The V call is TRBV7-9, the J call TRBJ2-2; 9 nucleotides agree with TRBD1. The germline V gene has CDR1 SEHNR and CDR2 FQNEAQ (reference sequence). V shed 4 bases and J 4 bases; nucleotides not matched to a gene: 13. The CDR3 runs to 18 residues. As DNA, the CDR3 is TGTGCCAGCAGCTCCCCGGCTGGGGACAGGGTTTTCACCGGGGAGCTGTTTTTT. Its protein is CASSSPAGDRVFTGELFF.

The CDR3 DNA sequence: TGTGCCAGCAGCCCGAGCCACAGGGGGACCTATGGCTACACCTTC. Translated, it gives CASSPSHRGTYGYTF. The chain uses TRBV3-1 (or the pseudogene TRBV3-2) and TRBJ1-2; 8 positions agree with TRBD1. This CDR3 region has 15 residues. The germline gives CDR1 LGHDT, CDR2 YNNKEL (reference sequence). The trim removed 4 bases at V and 4 bases at J, leaving 8 bases unmatched.

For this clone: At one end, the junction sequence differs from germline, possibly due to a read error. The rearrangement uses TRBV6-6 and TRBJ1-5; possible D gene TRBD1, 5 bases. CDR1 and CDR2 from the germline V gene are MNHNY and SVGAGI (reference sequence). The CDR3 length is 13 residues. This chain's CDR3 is CASSYGGIQPQHF. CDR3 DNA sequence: TGTGCCAGCAGTTACGGGGGGATCCAGCCCCAGCACTTT.

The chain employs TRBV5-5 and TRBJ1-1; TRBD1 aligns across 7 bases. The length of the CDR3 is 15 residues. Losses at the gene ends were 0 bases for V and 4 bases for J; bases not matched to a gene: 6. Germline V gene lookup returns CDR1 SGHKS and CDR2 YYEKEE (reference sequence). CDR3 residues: CASSLDRGSVTEAFF. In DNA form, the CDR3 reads TGTGCCAGCAGCTTGGACAGGGGTTCGGTCACTGAAGCTTTCTTT.

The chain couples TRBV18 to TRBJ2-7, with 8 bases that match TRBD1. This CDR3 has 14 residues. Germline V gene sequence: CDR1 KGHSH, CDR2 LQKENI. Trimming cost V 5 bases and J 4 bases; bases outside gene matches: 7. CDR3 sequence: CASSGLRTGYEQYF. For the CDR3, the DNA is TGTGCCAGCTCAGGACTAAGGACAGGGTACGAGCAGTACTTC.

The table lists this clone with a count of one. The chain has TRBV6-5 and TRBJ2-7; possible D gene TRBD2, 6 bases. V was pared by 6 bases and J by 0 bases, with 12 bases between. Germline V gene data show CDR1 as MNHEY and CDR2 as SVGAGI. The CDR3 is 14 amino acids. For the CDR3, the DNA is TGTGCCAGCAGACTCCGGGACTTCTCCTACGAGCAGTACTTC. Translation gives CASRLRDFSYEQYF.

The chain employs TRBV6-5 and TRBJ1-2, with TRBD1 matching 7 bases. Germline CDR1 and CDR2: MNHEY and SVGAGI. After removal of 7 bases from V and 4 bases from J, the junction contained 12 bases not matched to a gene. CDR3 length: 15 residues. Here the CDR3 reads CASILEPQGGYGYTF. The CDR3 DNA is TGTGCCAGCATTCTTGAACCTCAGGGGGGCTATGGCTACACCTTC.

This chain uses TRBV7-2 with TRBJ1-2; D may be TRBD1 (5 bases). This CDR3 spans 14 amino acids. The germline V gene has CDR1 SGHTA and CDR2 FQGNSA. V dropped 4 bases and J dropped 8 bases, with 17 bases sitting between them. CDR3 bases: TGTGCCAGCAGCTCCGCGGAGGGGAGGCGCGGCTACACCTTC. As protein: CASSSAEGRRGYTF.

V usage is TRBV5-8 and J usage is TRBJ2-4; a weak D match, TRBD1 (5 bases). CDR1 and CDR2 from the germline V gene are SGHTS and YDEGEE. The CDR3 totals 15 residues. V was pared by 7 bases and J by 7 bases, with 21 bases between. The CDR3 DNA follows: TGTGCCAGCTCCCCAGGGCAGGGCGGTAGGAACATTCAGTACTTC. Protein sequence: CASSPGQGGRNIQYF.